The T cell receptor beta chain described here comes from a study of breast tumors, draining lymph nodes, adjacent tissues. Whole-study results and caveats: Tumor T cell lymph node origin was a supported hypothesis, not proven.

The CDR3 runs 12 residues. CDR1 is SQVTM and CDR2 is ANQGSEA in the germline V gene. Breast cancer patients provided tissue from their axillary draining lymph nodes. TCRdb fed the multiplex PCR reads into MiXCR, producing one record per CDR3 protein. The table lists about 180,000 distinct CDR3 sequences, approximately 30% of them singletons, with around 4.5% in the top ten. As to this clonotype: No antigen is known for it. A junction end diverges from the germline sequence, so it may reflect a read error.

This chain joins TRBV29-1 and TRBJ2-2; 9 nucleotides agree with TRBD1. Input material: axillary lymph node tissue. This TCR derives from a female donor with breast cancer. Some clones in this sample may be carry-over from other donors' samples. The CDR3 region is CSAGQGNTEASF. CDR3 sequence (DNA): TGCAGCGCTGGACAGGGGAACACTGAAGCTTCCTTT.